This T cell receptor beta chain was identified in a study of immune evolution from preneoplasia to lung adenocarcinoma. General study results and limits: Top clone share appeared to fall from AAH through AIS, MIA, adenocarcinoma.

The table came from immunoSEQ multiplex PCR; TCRdb's copy has only in-frame clones and leaves some out. The sample includes 23,000 or so clones, over 70% seen only once; the top ten take about 5.6%. The V end was cut by 5 bases, the J end by 7 bases, with 15 bases between. CDR3 length equals 13 residues. CDR1 is SGHRS and CDR2 is YFSETQ in the germline V gene. This clone came up a few times. Its antigen is unidentified. This TCR came from a person aged 55-75 years with lung adenocarcinoma. The sample consisted of FFPE invasive lung adenocarcinoma tissue. This chain joins TRBV5-1 and TRBJ1-1, with D unclear. The CDR3 here is CASSEPHGDEAFF. For the CDR3, the DNA is TGCGCCAGCAGTGAACCCCATGGTGATGAAGCTTTCTTT. Complete variable domain (other parts from reference TRBV5-1 and TRBJ1-1): KAGVTQTPRYLIKTRGQQVTLSCSPISGHRSVSWYQQTPGQGLQFLFEYFSETQRNKGNFPGRFSGRQFSNSRSEMNVSTLELGDSALYLCASSEPHGDEAFFGQGTRLTVV.